This T cell receptor (beta chain) was captured by sequencing in a study of blood T cell repertoires in COVID-19. Overall study context: The origin of the acute and convalescent COVID-19 samples was the United States, Italy and Spain. Sources were T cells, B-cell-depleted T cells, or PBMCs; the material itself was cDNA or gDNA.

After removal of 0 bases from V and 5 bases from J, the junction contained 15 bases not matched to a gene. The CDR3 consists of 18 residues. CDR1 is MNHEY, CDR2 SVGEGT, per germline. Per the authors' pipeline: Using reference gene primer amplification, nucleated cell counts were estimated. Profiled with immunoSEQ multiplex PCR; TCRdb holds only in-frame clones, not every one. The V and J calls and the clone size are those of that table, but D and trimming were determined from the DNA. Of a few hundred thousand clones in the sample, about 83% were seen once. The clonotype comes from a man aged 55 to 70 who had recovered from COVID-19. Sequenced sample: peripheral blood. V and J are TRBV6-2 or TRBV6-3 and TRBJ1-1; 7 positions agree with TRBD1. The CDR3 DNA reads as TGTGCCAGCAGTTACTCAAGTAAGGGGGCGCTATCTAAGACTGAAGCTTTCTTT. Translation gives CASSYSSKGALSKTEAFF.